Below are 21 T cell receptor beta chains sequenced from a single sample in a study of cytomegalovirus exposure and HLA in healthy donors. The assay was immunoSEQ multiplex PCR, and TCRdb's table has in-frame clones only and misses some. The sample records about 220,000 clones, about 93% being singletons. Sequencing used PBMCs. The receptors were sampled from a young woman in good health and CMV-seronegative.

CDR3 amino acids: CASSRSSYNEQFF. For the CDR3, the DNA is TGTGCCAGCTCGCGAAGCTCCTACAATGAGCAGTTCTTC. The rearrangement uses TRBV27 and TRBJ2-1; D not resolved. Deletions cut 8 bases from V and 0 bases from J, with 8 bases between. The CDR3 contains 13 residues. Per germline, CDR1 MNHEY and CDR2 SMNVEV (reference sequence).

The chain has TRBV10-1 and TRBJ2-7; 7 bases agree with TRBD1. The length of the CDR3 is 14 residues. Germline-derived CDR1 and CDR2 are WNHNN and SYGVQD (reference sequence). The J segment lost 5 bases and the V segment lost 6 bases, leaving 10 bases of the junction unmatched. CDR3 nucleotides: TGCGCCAGCAGCCCCAGACAGGGCGGCAACGAGCAGTACTTC. It codes for CASSPRQGGNEQYF.

This chain connects TRBV20-1 to TRBJ1-4; D is uncertain. Germline CDR1 DFQATT, CDR2 SNEGSKA (reference sequence). The CDR3 spans 11 residues. Trimming left V 3 bases short and J 3 bases short, with 2 bases between. The CDR3 is CSASANEKLFF. CDR3 coding DNA: TGCAGTGCTAGCGCTAATGAAAAACTGTTTTTT.

The count of this clone is one. The V call is TRBV5-5, the J call TRBJ1-3; TRBD1 is a possible D gene (6 bases). This CDR3 region has 18 residues. The germline V gene has CDR1 SGHKS and CDR2 YYEKEE (reference sequence). Trimming pared 4 bases from V and 2 bases from J, leaving 22 bases between. The CDR3 loop reads CASSLQTGTGWAGNTIYF. The CDR3 coding sequence is TGTGCCAGCAGCCTGCAAACAGGGACCGGCTGGGCTGGAAACACCATATATTTT.

This chain connects TRBV30 to TRBJ2-3; the match to TRBD2 covers 10 bases. After removal of 3 bases from V and 2 bases from J, the junction contained 8 bases not matched to a gene. The CDR3 has 16 residues. Germline CDR1 is GTSNPN and CDR2 is SVGIG (reference sequence). CDR3 residues: CAWSPGLAEITDTQYF. CDR3 nucleotides: TGTGCCTGGAGCCCCGGACTAGCGGAAATCACAGATACGCAGTATTTT.

This chain uses TRBV25-1 with TRBJ2-3; D is perhaps TRBD2 (6 bases). Looked up from germline, CDR1 is MGHDK and CDR2 is SYGVNS. V shed 3 bases and J shed 4 bases, with 20 bases lying between them. The CDR3 totals 17 residues. In DNA, the CDR3 is TGTGCCAGCAGTGATTGGGAGGCCTTCTCTTATTCAGATACGCAGTATTTT. Translated: CASSDWEAFSYSDTQYF.

This sequence joins TRBV12-5 and TRBJ1-1; D might be TRBD1 (6 bases). The V end was cut by 8 bases, the J end by 0 bases, with 13 bases between. Per the germline V gene, CDR1 is LGHNT and CDR2 is FRNRAP. CDR3 length: 14 amino acids. The CDR3 DNA reads as TGTGCTAGTCTCCCAGGGGAAATGAACACTGAAGCTTTCTTT. It encodes CASLPGEMNTEAFF.

A few counts support this clone. This sequence joins TRBV5-1 and TRBJ1-5; 7 bases map to TRBD1. Germline V lookup: CDR1 SGHRS, CDR2 YFSETQ. The V and J ends lost 3 bases and 6 bases, in that order; junction bases with no gene match: 9. The CDR3 sequence is 15 residues long. As DNA, the CDR3 is TGCGCCAGCAGCTCCGGGACAGAATCCGGTCAGCCCCAGCATTTT. Protein product: CASSSGTESGQPQHF.

The V gene is TRBV5-1, the J gene TRBJ1-1; the D gene is possibly TRBD1 (6 bases). Trimming pared 0 bases from V and 1 base from J, leaving 13 bases between. Germline V lookup: CDR1 SGHRS, CDR2 YFSETQ. This CDR3 comprises 16 residues. CDR3 protein: CASSLDNGTPNTEAFF. CDR3 sequence (DNA): TGCGCCAGCAGCTTGGACAACGGGACACCGAACACTGAAGCTTTCTTT.

The chain recombines TRBV9 with TRBJ1-1; perhaps TRBD1 as D (6 bases). The CDR3 totals 14 residues. Germline loops: CDR1 SGDLS, CDR2 YYNGEE. With 4 bases removed from V and 7 bases from J, the gap between germline ends came to 17 bases. The CDR3 DNA is TGTGCCAGCAGCTCGCCGTTGGGGGCCGGTGAAGCTTTCTTT. Protein product: CASSSPLGAGEAFF.

This clone showed up just once. V is TRBV7-6 and J is TRBJ1-1; 8 bases fit TRBD1. Germline lookup yields CDR1 SGHVS and CDR2 FNYEAQ. Trimming took 5 bases from V and 4 from J; bases not matched to a gene: 3. The CDR3 has 13 residues. CDR3 loop: CASSLTGATEAFF. DNA for the CDR3: TGTGCCAGCAGCCTGACAGGGGCCACTGAAGCTTTCTTT.

This sequence joins TRBV5-1 and TRBJ2-7; 7 bases fit TRBD1. This CDR3 is 14 amino acids long. CDR1 SGHRS and CDR2 YFSETQ come from the germline V gene. V was pared by 3 bases and J by 0 bases, with 3 bases of the junction left unmatched. This chain's CDR3 is CASSSGQSSYEQYF. For the CDR3, the DNA is TGCGCCAGCAGCTCGGGACAGAGCTCCTACGAGCAGTACTTC.

This chain joins TRBV6-5 and TRBJ2-7; D might be TRBD2 (6 bases). This CDR3 comprises 15 residues. Germline V gives CDR1 MNHEY, CDR2 SVGAGI. V was cut by 5 bases and J by 2 bases, with 16 bases left in between. The CDR3 is CASSSLGGPTYEQYF. In DNA, the CDR3 is TGTGCCAGCAGTAGTCTGGGAGGCCCAACCTACGAGCAGTACTTC.

The V gene is TRBV12-5, the J gene TRBJ2-2, with 13 positions matching TRBD2. Germline V gene sequence: CDR1 LGHNT, CDR2 FRNRAP. The CDR3 length is 19 residues. The J segment lost 0 bases and the V segment lost 0 bases, leaving 4 bases of the junction unmatched. CDR3 amino acids: CASGLVRLAGGANTGELFF. The DNA for the CDR3 is TGTGCTAGTGGTTTGGTACGACTAGCGGGAGGCGCGAACACCGGGGAGCTGTTTTTT. The whole variable domain, remainder taken from reference TRBV12-5 and TRBJ2-2, is DARVTQTPRHKVTEMGQEVTMRCQPILGHNTVFWYRQTMMQGLELLAYFRNRAPLDDSGMPKDRFSAEMPDATLATLKIQPSEPRDSAVYFCASGLVRLAGGANTGELFFGEGSRLTVL.

V and J are TRBV10-3 and TRBJ2-1, with 9 bases that match TRBD2. Germline trimming cut 10 bases from V and 8 bases from J; bases unmatched to any gene: 12. This CDR3 has 14 residues. Germline V gives CDR1 ENHRY, CDR2 SYGVKD. CDR3 residues: CATRPLAGIYEQFF. The CDR3 DNA follows: TGTGCCACCCGTCCCCTAGCGGGAATATATGAGCAGTTCTTC.

The chain recombines TRBV30 with TRBJ2-3; D is perhaps TRBD2 (6 bases). CDR1 GTSNPN and CDR2 SVGIG come from the germline V gene (reference sequence). The CDR3 has 14 amino acids. V lost 7 bases to trimming and J lost 6 bases, with 20 bases between them. CDR3 protein: CAYLSREQPDTQYF. CDR3 in DNA: TGTGCCTACCTGTCCCGGGAGCAGCCCGATACGCAGTATTTT.

The V and J genes are TRBV28 and TRBJ2-7, with a possible D match to TRBD1 (6 bases). The CDR3 contains 12 residues. Trimming stripped 6 bases from V and 5 bases from J, with 11 bases between. Germline CDR1 reads MDHEN; CDR2 reads SYDVKM. The CDR3 region is CASRQGRNEQYF. CDR3 DNA sequence: TGTGCCAGCAGACAGGGTAGGAACGAGCAGTACTTC.

The chain couples TRBV25-1 to TRBJ1-5, with D possibly matching TRBD1 (6 bases). The CDR3 length is 15 residues. CDR1 MGHDK and CDR2 SYGVNS come from the germline V gene. Between the trimmed V and J ends, which lost 3 bases and 4 bases, there was a span of 13 bases. The CDR3 spells CASSEGRGKNQPQHF. CDR3 bases: TGTGCCAGCAGTGAGGGCAGGGGCAAGAATCAGCCCCAGCATTTT.

The chain couples TRBV7-6 to TRBJ2-7; 7 bases align to TRBD2. Germline V gene data show CDR1 as SGHVS and CDR2 as FNYEAQ. V shed 5 bases and J 0 bases; nucleotides not matched to a gene: 4. CDR3 length: 14 residues. The CDR3 DNA reads as TGTGCCAGCAGCGTCGGGACTAACTCCTACGAGCAGTACTTC. Encoded protein: CASSVGTNSYEQYF.

In its sample, this clone was seen once. The rearrangement links TRBV23-1 to TRBJ1-4; the D is unclear. TRBV23-1 is given ORF status, its function remaining uncertain. V shed 1 base and J shed 8 bases, with 14 bases lying between them. This CDR3 contains 15 residues. As DNA, the CDR3 is TGCGCCAGCAGTCAATTAAGCCAAAAAGCAGAAAAACTGTTTTTT. This translates into CASSQLSQKAEKLFF.

The rearrangement links TRBV7-2 to TRBJ2-2; D gene ambiguous. The CDR3 covers 16 residues. V was pared by 2 bases and J by 2 bases, with 12 bases between. CDR1 and CDR2 (germline): SGHTA, FQGNSA. The chain's CDR3 is CASSLMASSNTGELFF. The CDR3 bases are TGTGCCAGCAGCTTAATGGCAAGTTCCAACACCGGGGAGCTGTTTTTT.